This T cell receptor beta chain was sequenced in a study of T cell changes during pregnancy in multiple sclerosis. Clones were sequenced by immunoSEQ multiplex PCR, and TCRdb holds only the in-frame ones, with some missing. Found here are roughly 29,000 clones, 90% to 95% of them singletons; the top ten hold 0.43%. There are a few counts of this clone. This CDR3 is also generated by other DNA sequences in the sample. Germline lookup yields CDR1 GTSNPN and CDR2 SVGIG (reference sequence). The CDR3 totals 12 residues. V was clipped by 4 bases and J by 2 bases, with 8 bases between them. The sequence was collected from a female donor with multiple sclerosis, enrolled in a pregnancy study. This sample comprised CD4+ T cells from peripheral blood mononuclear cells, obtained after pregnancy. The rearrangement links TRBV30 to TRBJ1-1; possible D gene TRBD1, 6 bases. The CDR3 coding sequence is TGTGCCTGGAACAGGGCAAACACTGAAGCTTTCTTT. Translated: CAWNRANTEAFF.